This is a list of T cell receptor beta chains from one sample in a study of T cells after yellow fever vaccination. One entry per CDR3 protein, called by TCRdb with MiXCR from the 5' RACE reads. The sample yields tens of thousands of distinct CDR3 sequences, about 10% seen once. This sample comprised PBMCs, either bulk or a sorted T-cell subset (CD4+, CD8+, memory, or dextramer-sorted; not recorded which), obtained less than 18 days after the first yellow fever vaccination. All receptors come from a man younger than 35 who received the YFV17D yellow fever vaccine. The CDR3 runs from the conserved cysteine through the conserved F or W. A D gene is named only where the DNA matches it firmly. A row's size may be missing; if present it is once, few, many or a size class.

clone_size d_call j_call v_call cdr3_nt cdr3_aa
many TRBD1 TRBJ2-3 TRBV7-3 TGTGCCAGCAGCTTTTCGCAGGGGGCGGATACGCAGTATTTT CASSFSQGADTQYF
few TRBD1 TRBJ2-6 TRBV7-3 TGTGCCAGCAGCTCTGGACAGGGCGGCTCTGGGGCCAACGTCCTGACTTTC CASSSGQGGSGANVLTF
many TRBD1 TRBJ2-3 TRBV10-1 TGCGCCAGCAGCGATGGACAGGGAACAGATACGCAGTATTTT CASSDGQGTDTQYF
many TRBD1 TRBJ1-2 TRBV7-2 TGTGGGACAGGGAGTACCTATGGCTACACCTTC CGTGSTYGYTF
many TRBD2 TRBJ2-3 TRBV7-2 TGTGCCAGCAGCCCGGGACTAGCGGGAGATACGCAGTATTTT CASSPGLAGDTQYF
many NA TRBJ2-2 TRBV4-3 TGCGCCAGCAGCCAAGATCACACCGGGGAGCTGTTTTTT CASSQDHTGELFF
few NA TRBJ1-2 TRBV7-2 TGTGCCAGCAGCTTAGAACAGGTGGGGGGAGGCTACACCTTC CASSLEQVGGGYTF
many NA TRBJ1-3 TRBV12-3/TRBV12-4 TGTGCCAGCAGCCCCCGGACCCACGGGAGAAACACCATATATTTT CASSPRTHGRNTIYF
many TRBD2 TRBJ2-3 TRBV5-1 TGCGCCAGCAGCTTGAAACTAGCGGGGGGTGGAGATACGCAGTATTTT CASSLKLAGGGDTQYF
many NA TRBJ2-1 TRBV11-1 TGTGCCAGCAGCTTAGGGGGTGATACGTTCAATGAGCAGTTCTTC CASSLGGDTFNEQFF
many TRBD1 TRBJ1-4 TRBV5-5 TGTGCCAGTGGGACAGGTCCGCAAAGGGGTGAAAAACTGTTTTTT CASGTGPQRGEKLFF
many NA TRBJ1-5 TRBV6-5 TGTGCCAGCAGTTACGGGATCAATCAGCCCCAGCATTTT CASSYGINQPQHF
many NA TRBJ2-7 TRBV12-5 TGTGCTAGTGGTTTGGTATTAGGACAGACCTACGAGCAGTACTTC CASGLVLGQTYEQYF
many NA TRBJ1-6 TRBV7-2 TGTGCCTCCGGACTATATAATTCACCCCTCCACTTT CASGLYNSPLHF
many TRBD1 TRBJ2-3 TRBV20-1 TGCAGTGCTCCGGAGGGGACAGGGCCGTCAGATACGCAGTATTTT CSAPEGTGPSDTQYF
medium-sized NA TRBJ1-5 TRBV3-1 TGTGCCAGCAGCCAAGGGCGCGGCCCGGCGCAGGAGCCCCAGCATTTT CASSQGRGPAQEPQHF
many TRBD1 TRBJ1-5 TRBV5-6 TGTGCCAGCAGCATGGGACAGATTAGCAATCAGCCCCAGCATTTT CASSMGQISNQPQHF
many TRBD1 TRBJ2-1 TRBV20-1 TGCAGTGCGAAGGACAGGGACCCATACAATGAGCAGTTCTTC CSAKDRDPYNEQFF
many NA TRBJ2-5 TRBV12-3/TRBV12-4 TGTGCCAGCAGTCCCCGTTTTGTGGGGGAGACCCAGTACTTC CASSPRFVGETQYF
many NA TRBJ2-7 TRBV7-2 TGTGCCAGCAGCTTAGTAGTCGGACAGAGCTACGAGCAGTACTTC CASSLVVGQSYEQYF
many TRBD1 TRBJ2-2 TRBV7-7 TGTGCTAGCAGCCATTCGAGGGACAGGAACACCGGGGAGCTGTTTTTT CASSHSRDRNTGELFF
many NA TRBJ2-5 TRBV7-8 TGTGCCAGCAGCCCAAATCCGGAGACCCAGTACTTC CASSPNPETQYF
many NA TRBJ1-1 TRBV4-1 TGCGCCAGCAGCCTTAGGATGAACACTGAAGCTTTCTTT CASSLRMNTEAFF
many NA TRBJ1-1 TRBV7-9 TGTGCCAGCAGCTTAGACGGCGGGTCTGAAGCTTTCTTT CASSLDGGSEAFF
many NA TRBJ1-1 TRBV7-2 TGTGCCAGCAGCTTAGGCCGCTACACTGAAGCTTTCTTT CASSLGRYTEAFF
many NA TRBJ2-1 TRBV2 TGTGCCAGCAGGTCGGGGGCCTCCTACAATGAGCAGTTCTTC CASRSGASYNEQFF
many NA TRBJ2-3 TRBV2 TGTGCCAGCAGTGAATCATGGTGGGCTGAGTGGGAGTATTTT CASSESWWAEWEYF
many NA TRBJ1-5 TRBV4-2 TGTGCCAGCAGCCAAGAGGATGGGGATCAGCCCCAGCATTTT CASSQEDGDQPQHF
many NA TRBJ1-2 TRBV24-1 TGTGCCACCAGTGATTTTCCCAGAGACTATGGCTACACCTTC CATSDFPRDYGYTF
many NA TRBJ1-5 TRBV2 TGTGCCAGCAGTGAAGCCGACGACGCAGTCAATCAGCCCCAGCATTTT CASSEADDAVNQPQHF
many NA TRBJ1-2 TRBV28 TGTGCCAGCAGCTCTACACCACTCGTCTATGGCTACACCTTC CASSSTPLVYGYTF
many NA TRBJ2-2 TRBV7-6 TGTGCCAGCAGCTCGGATGGGGCCGGGGAGCTGTTTTTT CASSSDGAGELFF
many NA TRBJ2-3 TRBV5-4 TGTGCCAGCAGCCGACAGGAAACAGATACGCAGTATTTT CASSRQETDTQYF
few NA TRBJ2-3 TRBV6-5 TGTGCCAGCAGTTACGGGGGGGCGAGCACAGATACGCAGTATTTT CASSYGGASTDTQYF
many NA TRBJ1-2 TRBV12-3/TRBV12-4 TGTGCCAGCAGTGCCTATCCCCGGGTAACCCCAGGGAGCTACACCTTC CASSAYPRVTPGSYTF
many NA TRBJ1-2 TRBV6-2/TRBV6-3 TGTGCCAGCAGGATCGACGGGGGGAAGCATGGCTACACCTTC CASRIDGGKHGYTF
many NA TRBJ2-1 TRBV7-2 TGTGCCAGCAGTCGACTTGGCGGTGAGCAGTTCTTC CASSRLGGEQFF
many NA TRBJ1-5 TRBV12-3/TRBV12-4 TGTGCCAGCAGTTTAGAACGGGGGCAGCCCCAGCATTTT CASSLERGQPQHF
many TRBD1 TRBJ1-6 TRBV20-1 TGCAGTGCGCCCGCGGGACAGGGGACTTCACCCCTCCACTTT CSAPAGQGTSPLHF
NA TRBD2 TRBJ2-5 TRBV5-1 TGCGCCAGCTACCGGGCTAGCGGTGGCCAAGAGACCCAGTACTTC CASYRASGGQETQYF
many TRBD2 TRBJ2-5 TRBV2 TGTGCCAGCAGCCCGGGACTAGCGGGGTGGTACCAAGAGACCCAGTACTTC CASSPGLAGWYQETQYF
many NA TRBJ2-7 TRBV20-1 TGCAGTGCTAGCGCCAGGGGAGGGCGTGGCAACGAGCAGTACTTC CSASARGGRGNEQYF
many NA TRBJ2-5 TRBV11-2 TGTGCCAGCAGCGGAGCTACGGTGGGGGAGACCCAGTACTTC CASSGATVGETQYF
many TRBD1 TRBJ2-5 TRBV10-2 TGCGCCAGCAGTGATTTACAGGGGACCCAAGAGACCCAGTACTTC CASSDLQGTQETQYF
many TRBD1 TRBJ2-7 TRBV6-2/TRBV6-3 TGTGCCAGCAGTCACCTGGGACAGGCCTACGAGCAGTACTTC CASSHLGQAYEQYF
many NA TRBJ2-5 TRBV5-1 TGCGCCAGCAGCCCCGGCCATGGCAGCCAAGAGACCCAGTACTTC CASSPGHGSQETQYF